Shown below are 25 T cell receptor beta chains from a single sample sequenced in a study of T-cell reconstitution after alpha-beta-depleted transplantation in children. Unique molecular identifiers were incorporated during preparation of the TCRbeta library. TCRdb ran MiXCR on the PCR reads and lists one entry per CDR3 protein. The table shows roughly 98,000 distinct CDR3 sequences, with around 16% occurring only once. This specimen consisted of PBMCs, mostly from graft donor cells, obtained 180 days after TCRalphabeta/CD19-depleted stem cell transplant. The receptors were sampled from a male patient aged 2 to 10 who had a stem cell transplant for acute lymphoblastic leukemia, so the T cells may come from the graft donor.

The chain couples TRBV6-5 to TRBJ2-1; 8 nucleotides align to TRBD1. The trim removed 0 bases at V and 12 bases at J, leaving 13 bases unmatched. Germline loops: CDR1 MNHEY, CDR2 SVGAGI. There are 16 residues in the CDR3. As DNA, the CDR3 is TGTGCCAGCAGTTACTCGGGACAGGTCACAATGCGAGGGCAGTTCTTC. It specifies CASSYSGQVTMRGQFF.

This chain links TRBV20-1 with TRBJ1-6; TRBD1 is a possible D gene (5 bases). This CDR3 contains 15 residues. Germline V gives CDR1 DFQATT, CDR2 SNEGSKA (reference sequence). Trimming left V 1 base short and J 8 bases short, with 15 bases between. CDR3 protein: CSARGDDGRDSPLHF. The CDR3 coding sequence is TGCAGTGCTAGAGGGGACGACGGCAGGGATTCACCCCTCCACTTT.

In regard to this clonotype: Given a much more abundant clone one base away, this may be a read error. CDR3: CASSPLQLADFIGELFF. The CDR3 nucleotides read TGTGCCAGCAGCCCCTTACAACTAGCGGACTTCATCGGGGAGCTGTTTTTT. The chain uses TRBV4-2 and TRBJ2-2, with 8 bases lining up with TRBD2. Germline lookup yields CDR1 LGHNA and CDR2 YNFKEQ. CDR3 size: 17 residues. J was trimmed by 7 bases and V by 4 bases; bases with no gene match: 14.

J is TRBJ2-7 and V is TRBV11-2; no firm D call. V was cut by 6 bases and J by 5 bases, with 17 bases left in between. The CDR3 spans 14 residues. Germline CDR1 is SGHAT and CDR2 is FQNNGV. The chain's CDR3 is CASSLGGRPNEQYF. CDR3 nucleotide sequence: TGTGCCAGCAGTTTGGGTGGCAGGCCCAACGAGCAGTACTTC.

V and J are TRBV7-9 and TRBJ2-1, with TRBD2 matching 11 bases. Looked up from germline, CDR1 is SEHNR and CDR2 is FQNEAQ (reference sequence). The CDR3 consists of 15 residues. After removal of 5 bases from V and 4 bases from J, the junction contained 4 bases not matched to a gene. The CDR3 nucleotides read TGTGCCAGCAGCCCGGGACTAGCGGTTTACAATGAGCAGTTCTTC. It codes for CASSPGLAVYNEQFF.

This chain connects TRBV6-1 to TRBJ2-3; TRBD1 or TRBD2 may be the D gene (6 bases each). V lost 1 base to trimming and J lost 2 bases, with 13 bases between them. Germline V gene data show CDR1 as MNHNS and CDR2 as SASEGT. The CDR3 loop spans 16 amino acids. CDR3 residues: CASSEVVGGATDTQYF. The CDR3 coding sequence is TGTGCCAGCAGTGAAGTGGTGGGGGGCGCCACAGATACGCAGTATTTT.

In DNA, the CDR3 is TGTGCCAGCAGCCCAGCGGGACAGGCGAACCAAGAGACCCAGTACTTC. Translated, it gives CASSPAGQANQETQYF. The chain combines TRBV7-6 with TRBJ2-5, with D perhaps matching TRBD1 (8 bases). The CDR3 loop spans 16 amino acids. Germline CDR1 reads SGHVS; CDR2 reads FNYEAQ. Trimming stripped 5 bases from V and 0 bases from J, with 16 bases between.

This clonotype was observed a handful of times. The chain joins TRBV5-1 to TRBJ2-7; perhaps D is TRBD1 or TRBD2 (5 bases each). Germline V gene data show CDR1 as SGHRS and CDR2 as YFSETQ. Trimming pared 4 bases from V and 3 bases from J, leaving 14 bases between. The CDR3 runs to 14 residues. The CDR3 DNA sequence: TGCGCCAGCAGCGCCAGGGACGGCGTCTACGAGCAGTACTTC. Translation: CASSARDGVYEQYF.

The chain recombines TRBV12-3 or TRBV12-4 with TRBJ1-4, with D uncertain. Deletions cut 3 bases from V and 6 bases from J, with 5 bases between. The CDR3 loop spans 12 amino acids. CDR3 protein: CASSLGDEKLFF. DNA of the CDR3: TGTGCCAGCAGTTTGGGTGATGAAAAACTGTTTTTT.

The chain recombines TRBV7-9 with TRBJ2-5; the D gene is possibly TRBD1 (6 bases). The CDR3 covers 14 residues. V lost 7 bases to trimming and J lost 3 bases, with 15 bases between them. Germline CDR1 reads SEHNR; CDR2 reads FQNEAQ (reference sequence). The CDR3 here is CASIGRGIKETQYF. CDR3 nucleotides: TGTGCCAGCATTGGCAGGGGTATTAAAGAGACCCAGTACTTC.

The rearrangement joins TRBV4-3 to TRBJ2-2; a possible D gene is TRBD2 (6 bases). This CDR3 spans 15 amino acids. Germline CDR1 is LGHNA and CDR2 is YSLEER. Trimming took off 1 base at V and 4 bases at J, with 10 bases between the two ends. CDR3 coding DNA: TGCGCCAGCAGCCAAGCTATTAGCGGCACCGGGGAGCTGTTTTTT. Translation gives CASSQAISGTGELFF.

This clonotype occurred a few times. This chain links TRBV6-5 with TRBJ2-7; D may be TRBD1 (6 bases). The CDR3 runs 15 residues. V shed 4 bases and J shed 4 bases, with 17 bases lying between them. Germline V lookup: CDR1 MNHEY, CDR2 SVGAGI. CDR3 sequence: CASSWNLGASYEQYF. CDR3 in DNA: TGTGCCAGCAGTTGGAACTTGGGGGCGTCGTACGAGCAGTACTTC.

This chain connects TRBV21-1 to TRBJ2-7; TRBD1 was called by the table and not checked on the DNA. TRBV21-1 represents a pseudogene. The CDR3 is made up of 18 amino acids. CDR3 loop: CASSKPEYRDRDYYEQYF. The DNA for the CDR3 is TGTGCCAGCAGCAAACCCGAATACCGGGACAGGGACTACTACGAGCAGTACTTC.

This chain uses TRBV11-2 with TRBJ2-7; 8 bases line up with TRBD2. V was clipped by 5 bases and J by 1 base; unmatched bases: 7. The CDR3 spans 15 residues. The germline gives CDR1 SGHAT, CDR2 FQNNGV. In DNA form, the CDR3 reads TGTGCCAGCAGCCCCGAGGCGGGAGGATCCTACGAGCAGTACTTC. It yields the protein CASSPEAGGSYEQYF.

This clonotype was found a few times. This sequence joins TRBV7-9 and TRBJ2-4; D is unclear. The CDR3 spans 14 residues. V dropped 5 bases and J dropped 0 bases, with 8 bases sitting between them. Germline lookup yields CDR1 SEHNR and CDR2 FQNEAQ (reference sequence). The CDR3 sequence is CASSPLVAKNIQYF. The CDR3 DNA follows: TGTGCCAGCAGCCCGTTAGTAGCCAAAAACATTCAGTACTTC.

This clonotype was picked up a small number of times. This chain uses TRBV5-1 with TRBJ2-7; TRBD1 aligns across 9 bases. The CDR3 has 14 amino acids. V shed 5 bases, J shed 5 bases, and the junction held 8 bases outside the gene matches. In germline, CDR1 is SGHRS, CDR2 YFSETQ. CDR3 protein: CASSSRDREDEQYF. In DNA form, the CDR3 reads TGCGCCAGCAGTTCCCGGGACAGGGAAGACGAGCAGTACTTC. Full variable domain (outside the CDR3, taken from reference TRBV5-1 and TRBJ2-7): KAGVTQTPRYLIKTRGQQVTLSCSPISGHRSVSWYQQTPGQGLQFLFEYFSETQRNKGNFPGRFSGRQFSNSRSEMNVSTLELGDSALYLCASSSRDREDEQYFGPGTRLTVT.

The chain employs TRBV5-1 and TRBJ2-5, with a weak D call TRBD2 (6 bases). The CDR3 consists of 13 residues. Trimming took off 4 bases at V and 12 bases at J, with 19 bases between the two ends. Germline V gene data show CDR1 as SGHRS and CDR2 as YFSETQ. CDR3 protein: CASSPETRRGEYF. CDR3 DNA sequence: TGCGCCAGCAGCCCCGAGACTAGGAGGGGCGAGTACTTC.

The rearrangement joins TRBV7-9 to TRBJ2-7, with D possibly matching TRBD1 (7 bases). Germline values: CDR1 SEHNR, CDR2 FQNEAQ (reference sequence). Trimming took off 5 bases at V and 1 base at J, with 12 bases between the two ends. This CDR3 region has 14 residues. CDR3 DNA: TGTGCCAGCAGCCCCAGGGGGGCGTCCTACGAGCAGTACTTC. This codes for CASSPRGASYEQYF.

The chain links TRBV7-2 to TRBJ2-5, with no clear D. The CDR3 sequence is 15 residues long. Germline V gives CDR1 SGHTA, CDR2 FQGNSA. Trimming stripped 1 base from V and 4 bases from J, with 13 bases between. CDR3 DNA sequence: TGTGCCAGCAGCTTAGTGGCGTCCGGGCGAGAGACCCAGTACTTC. It translates to CASSLVASGRETQYF.

This clonotype was detected ten times or more. The J gene is TRBJ2-3, the V gene TRBV13; perhaps TRBD1 as D (6 bases). The CDR3 is made up of 16 amino acids. Per germline, CDR1 PRHDT and CDR2 FYEKMQ (reference sequence). V lost 5 bases, J lost 0 bases, and 15 bases lay in between. The CDR3 loop is CASSHQGFASTDTQYF. In DNA, the CDR3 is TGTGCCAGCAGCCATCAGGGGTTTGCTAGCACAGATACGCAGTATTTT.

This clonotype was seen repeatedly, ten times or more. This chain uses TRBV6-5 with TRBJ2-5; TRBD2 matches 13 bases. Germline CDR1 is MNHEY and CDR2 is SVGAGI. Germline trimming cut 6 bases from V and 3 bases from J; bases unmatched to any gene: 4. The CDR3 loop spans 15 amino acids. The CDR3 DNA reads TGTGCCAGCAGGTTTACTAGCGGGGGGGAAGAGACCCAGTACTTC. Residues: CASRFTSGGEETQYF.

This sequence joins TRBV5-1 and TRBJ1-1; no clear D gene. CDR1 is SGHRS, CDR2 YFSETQ, per germline. With 4 bases removed from V and 1 base from J, the gap between germline ends came to 8 bases. The CDR3 has 13 amino acids. The CDR3 DNA sequence: TGCGCCAGCAGCCACATAGAGAACACTGAAGCTTTCTTT. The encoded protein is CASSHIENTEAFF.

The rearrangement joins TRBV6-5 to TRBJ1-5; TRBD1 aligns across 9 bases. V was clipped by 5 bases and J by 5 bases; unmatched bases: 7. The CDR3 extends over 15 amino acids. Germline V gives CDR1 MNHEY, CDR2 SVGAGI. The CDR3 spells CASSPGQGPYQPQHF. The CDR3 DNA is TGTGCCAGCAGTCCCGGACAGGGGCCCTATCAGCCCCAGCATTTT.

This clonotype came up a few times. This rearrangement joins TRBV20-1 to TRBJ2-5, with 11 bases lining up with TRBD2. The CDR3 runs 17 residues. Germline V gene lookup returns CDR1 DFQATT and CDR2 SNEGSKA (reference sequence). The junction had 14 bases not matched to a gene; V was cut back by 6 bases and J by 2 bases. As DNA, the CDR3 is TGCAGTGCCGGCCCGTACCGACTAGCGGGGTTTCAAGAGACCCAGTACTTC. Translating it yields CSAGPYRLAGFQETQYF.

This clonotype was seen more than once but under ten times. The rearrangement links TRBV29-1 to TRBJ2-7; 7 nucleotides match TRBD1. V was pared by 4 bases and J by 4 bases, with 4 bases of the junction left unmatched. This CDR3 is 12 amino acids long. The germline CDR1 and CDR2 sequences are SQVTM and ANQGSEA. The CDR3 DNA is TGCAGCGTTGTTGGCAGGGGGTACGAGCAGTACTTC. It yields the protein CSVVGRGYEQYF.